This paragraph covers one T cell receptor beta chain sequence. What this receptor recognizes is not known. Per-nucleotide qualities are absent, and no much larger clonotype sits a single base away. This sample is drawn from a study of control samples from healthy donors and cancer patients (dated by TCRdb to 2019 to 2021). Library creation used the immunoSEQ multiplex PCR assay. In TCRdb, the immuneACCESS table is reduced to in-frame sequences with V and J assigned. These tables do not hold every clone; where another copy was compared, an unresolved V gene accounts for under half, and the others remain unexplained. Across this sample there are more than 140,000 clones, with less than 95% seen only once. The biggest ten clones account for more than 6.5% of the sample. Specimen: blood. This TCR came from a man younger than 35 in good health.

CDR3 reads: CATSRDRAGGVEKLFF. The sequenced DNA is TGTGCCACCAGCAGAGATAGGGCCGGAGGGGTTGAAAAACTGTTTTTT. The sequence links TRBV15 to TRBJ1-4; perhaps TRBD1 is the D gene, with 5 bases matching. From the germline V gene (reference sequence), CDR1 is LNHNV and CDR2 is YYDKDF. Measured from the cysteine to the phenylalanine, the CDR3 is 16 residues long. The read is trimmed to its CDR3 DNA, 48 bases read in frame from base 1. Between the V and J ends, shortened by 0 bases and 7 bases respectively, the junction contains 15 bases.